The source of this T cell receptor beta chain is a study of shared clonotypes between healthy human individuals. In the naive CD8 group, cells lacked CD45RO and were positively selected for CCR7, so terminally differentiated effector memory CD45RA+ cells were left out. A word on this clone: Antigen unknown.

The genomic DNA of each subset was split evenly across several immunoSEQ plates. This table comes from immunoSEQ multiplex PCR, and its TCRdb copy is limited to in-frame clones, with some not included. Of 2 million or so clones in the sample, about 95% were seen once. Study findings and constraints: Generation probabilities were higher for clonotypes shared across all four sorted-subset donors than for unshared ones. Rarefaction gave evidence that sorted-subset sequencing remained incomplete despite large depth. Of the naive CD4 clonotypes, roughly 5% were shared across a handful of donors.

This receptor was identified in a man between 18 and 29 years old in good health. The sample was naive CD8+ T cells sorted from blood.

CDR3 sequence reads: CASSFGSQPQHF. The CDR3 bases are TGTGCCAGCAGCTTTGGTAGTCAGCCCCAGCATTTT. The chain carries TRBV7-9 and TRBJ1-5; D not resolved. Germline assignment: CDR1 SEHNR and CDR2 FQNEAQ (reference sequence). This CDR3 comprises 12 residues. The V gene lost 3 bases and the J gene lost 6 bases, with 6 bases spanning the gap.